This T cell receptor beta chain was captured in a study of OX40 agonist ivuxolimab in advanced cancers. Study background: Patients receiving dose escalation had hepatocellular carcinoma, melanoma, renal cell or head and neck cancer. Study-level findings and limits: Undetermined was the antigen specificity of the expanded peripheral T cells. Clonal expansion was among the lowest in partial responders at 0.1-3.0 mg/kg, especially CD8+.

Blood samples were obtained at baseline, cycle 4 day 1, and cycle 7 day 1. As regards this clone: Its antigen is undetermined. This sample also contains other DNA sequences that code for the same CDR3.

Only in-frame clones appear in the TCRdb table, and some are missing; sequencing was by immunoSEQ multiplex PCR. This sample has over 80,000 clones, with less than 90% found just once. This material consisted of CD4+ or CD8+ T cells sorted from blood, taken in a trial of the OX40 agonist ivuxolimab. The sequence was collected from an adult with an advanced solid tumor such as melanoma, head and neck, liver or kidney cancer.

For the CDR3, the DNA is TGTGCCAGCAGTCTTTTGAGCTCTGGGGCCAACGTCCTGACTTTC. This codes for CASSLLSSGANVLTF. The chain links TRBV27 to TRBJ2-6; D is unresolved. The V and J ends lost 5 bases and 0 bases respectively, with 8 bases between them. The germline CDR1 and CDR2 sequences are MNHEY and SMNVEV (reference sequence). This CDR3 comprises 15 residues.